The present TCR beta chain was sequenced within a study of CD8 T cells in ankylosing spondylitis. TCRdb re-called the 5' RACE reads through MiXCR, storing one row per CDR3 protein. The table shows hundreds of thousands of distinct CDR3 sequences, with approximately 20% occurring only once. General study findings and limits: Matched synovial fluid from ankylosing spondylitis patients was reported to be enriched for disease-linked clones. A TCR beta motif of seven or eight highly homologous variants appeared characteristic of ankylosing spondylitis blood.

In its sample, this clonotype was seen a few times. Its antigen is undetermined. The CDR3 runs to 18 residues. After removal of 3 bases from V and 5 bases from J, the junction contained 14 bases not matched to a gene. The chain joins TRBV12-3 or TRBV12-4 to TRBJ2-7, with 12 nucleotides matching TRBD1. The sequenced sample was blood, either unsorted or a sorted T cell fraction (not recorded which). This clonotype was sampled from a male donor with ankylosing spondylitis. The CDR3 reads CASSLVGVRGTGGDEQYF. DNA for the CDR3: TGTGCCAGCAGTTTGGTTGGTGTGAGGGGGACAGGGGGCGACGAGCAGTACTTC.